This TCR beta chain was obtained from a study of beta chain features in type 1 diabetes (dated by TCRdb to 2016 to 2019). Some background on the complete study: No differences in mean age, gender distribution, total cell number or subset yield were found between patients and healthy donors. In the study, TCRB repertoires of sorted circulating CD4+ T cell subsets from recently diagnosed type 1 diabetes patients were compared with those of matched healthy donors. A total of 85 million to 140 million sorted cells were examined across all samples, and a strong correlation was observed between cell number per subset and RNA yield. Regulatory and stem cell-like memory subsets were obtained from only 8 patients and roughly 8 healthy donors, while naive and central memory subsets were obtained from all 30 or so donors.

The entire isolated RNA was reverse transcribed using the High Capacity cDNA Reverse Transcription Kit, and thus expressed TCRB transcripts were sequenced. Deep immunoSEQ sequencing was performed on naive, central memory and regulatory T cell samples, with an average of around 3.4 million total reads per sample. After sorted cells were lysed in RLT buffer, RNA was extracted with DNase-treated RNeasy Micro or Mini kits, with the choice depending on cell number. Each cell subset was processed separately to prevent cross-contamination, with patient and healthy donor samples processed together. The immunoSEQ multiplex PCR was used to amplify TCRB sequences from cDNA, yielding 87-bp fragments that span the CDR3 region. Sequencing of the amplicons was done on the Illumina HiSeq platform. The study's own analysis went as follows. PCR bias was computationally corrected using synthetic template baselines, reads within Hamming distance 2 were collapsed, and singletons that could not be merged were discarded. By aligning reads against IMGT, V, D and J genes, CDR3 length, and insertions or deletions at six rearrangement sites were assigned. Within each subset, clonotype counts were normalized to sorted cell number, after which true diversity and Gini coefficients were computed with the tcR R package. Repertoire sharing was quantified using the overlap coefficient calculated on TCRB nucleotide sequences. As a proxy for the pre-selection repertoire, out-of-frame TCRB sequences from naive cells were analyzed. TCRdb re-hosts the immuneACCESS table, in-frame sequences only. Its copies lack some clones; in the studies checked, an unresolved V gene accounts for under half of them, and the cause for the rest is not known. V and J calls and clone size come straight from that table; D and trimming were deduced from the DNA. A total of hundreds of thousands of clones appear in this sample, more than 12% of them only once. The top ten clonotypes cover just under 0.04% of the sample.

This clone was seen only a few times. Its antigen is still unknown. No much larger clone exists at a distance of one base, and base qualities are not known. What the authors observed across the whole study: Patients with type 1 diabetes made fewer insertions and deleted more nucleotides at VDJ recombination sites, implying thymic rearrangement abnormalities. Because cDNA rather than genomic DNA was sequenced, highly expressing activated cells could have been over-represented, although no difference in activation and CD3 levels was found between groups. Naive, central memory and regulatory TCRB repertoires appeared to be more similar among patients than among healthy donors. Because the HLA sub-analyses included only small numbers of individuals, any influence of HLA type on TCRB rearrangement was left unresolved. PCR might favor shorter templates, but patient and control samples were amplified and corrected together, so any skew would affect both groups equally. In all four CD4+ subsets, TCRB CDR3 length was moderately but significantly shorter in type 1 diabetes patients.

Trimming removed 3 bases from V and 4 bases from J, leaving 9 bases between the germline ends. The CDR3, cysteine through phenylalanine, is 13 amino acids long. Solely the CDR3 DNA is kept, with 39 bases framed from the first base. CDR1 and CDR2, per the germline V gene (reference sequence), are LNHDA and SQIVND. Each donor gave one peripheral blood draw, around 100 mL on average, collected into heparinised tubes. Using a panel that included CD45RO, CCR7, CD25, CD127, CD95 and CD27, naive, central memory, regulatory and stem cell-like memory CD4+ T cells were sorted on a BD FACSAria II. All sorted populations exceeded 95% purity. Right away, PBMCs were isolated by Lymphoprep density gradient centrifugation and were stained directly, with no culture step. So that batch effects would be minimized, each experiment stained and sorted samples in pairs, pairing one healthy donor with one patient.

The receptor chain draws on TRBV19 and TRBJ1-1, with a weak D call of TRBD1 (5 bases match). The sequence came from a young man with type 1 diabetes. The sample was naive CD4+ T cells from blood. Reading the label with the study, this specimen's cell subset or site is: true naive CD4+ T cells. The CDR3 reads CASSIAGSTEAFF. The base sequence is TGTGCCAGTAGTATCGCAGGGTCCACTGAAGCTTTCTTT.